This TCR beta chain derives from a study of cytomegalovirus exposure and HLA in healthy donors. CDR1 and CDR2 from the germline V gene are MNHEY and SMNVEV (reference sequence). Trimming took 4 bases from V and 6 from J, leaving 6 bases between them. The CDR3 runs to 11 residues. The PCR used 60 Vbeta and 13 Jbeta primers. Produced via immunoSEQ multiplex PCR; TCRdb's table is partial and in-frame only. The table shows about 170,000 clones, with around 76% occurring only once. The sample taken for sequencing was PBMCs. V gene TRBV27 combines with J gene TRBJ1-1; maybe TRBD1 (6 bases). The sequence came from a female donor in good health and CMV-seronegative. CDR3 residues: CASSYRAEAFF. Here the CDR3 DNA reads TGTGCCAGCAGTTACAGGGCTGAAGCTTTCTTT.